This TCR beta chain was captured by sequencing in a study of blood T cell repertoires in COVID-19. At the level of the study: Specimens from acute and convalescent COVID-19 originated in the United States, Italy and Spain. In each case, the material was cDNA or gDNA derived from T cells, B-cell-depleted T cells, or PBMCs.

In the authors' methods: Amplification of reference gene primers provided the estimated nucleated cell counts. The protocol was immunoSEQ multiplex PCR, while the TCRdb copy is restricted to in-frame clones and leaves out a portion. V, J and clone size reflect that table, while D and trimming were determined from the DNA. Here the sample spans around 140,000 clones, 75% to 85% being singletons. This CDR3 comprises 15 residues. Trimming at V came to 3 bases and at J to 7 bases, leaving 2 bases not matched to a gene. Germline values: CDR1 MNHEY, CDR2 SMNVEV (reference sequence). The TCR was taken from a man aged 55 to 70 with active or convalescent COVID-19. The sample consisted of peripheral blood. This sequence joins TRBV27 and TRBJ2-1, with 14 nucleotides matching TRBD2. The CDR3 is CASSLTSGGGNEQFF. CDR3 DNA: TGTGCCAGCAGTTTGACTAGCGGGGGGGGAAATGAGCAGTTCTTC.